These 26 T cell receptor beta chains originate from one sample sequenced in a study of blood T cell repertoires in COVID-19. Clones were read by immunoSEQ multiplex PCR, and TCRdb kept only the in-frame ones, dropping some. The repertoire holds roughly 120,000 clones, less than 85% seen once, with about 2.1% in the top ten. Source material: peripheral blood. Receptor source: a man under 40 with acute or convalescent COVID-19.

The V and J genes are TRBV19 and TRBJ2-7; TRBD1 might be the D (6 bases). Per germline, CDR1 LNHDA and CDR2 SQIVND (reference sequence). The V gene lost 1 base and the J gene lost 7 bases, with 11 bases spanning the gap. The CDR3 is 13 amino acids. In DNA form, the CDR3 reads TGTGCCAGTAGTATAGTAACAGGGAGAGAGCAGTACTTC. Translation: CASSIVTGREQYF.

The J gene is TRBJ2-2, the V gene TRBV5-1; unclear D gene. Per germline, CDR1 SGHRS and CDR2 YFSETQ. CDR3 length: 15 residues. Between the trimmed V and J ends, which lost 4 bases and 3 bases, there was a span of 13 bases. DNA of the CDR3: TGCGCCAGCAGCCTCCCGAGATTTGACACCGGGGAGCTGTTTTTT. Its translation: CASSLPRFDTGELFF.

This clone was seen just once. J is TRBJ2-7 and V is TRBV27, with TRBD1 matching 7 bases. Germline CDR1 is MNHEY and CDR2 is SMNVEV (reference sequence). The CDR3 extends over 15 amino acids. With 8 bases clipped from V and 2 bases from J, the junction kept 12 bases outside the gene matches. The CDR3 sequence is CASSRRPGTAYEQYV. The CDR3 region has the DNA TGTGCCAGCTCGAGACGCCCGGGGACAGCCTACGAGCAGTACGTC.

V gene TRBV5-1 combines with J gene TRBJ2-5, with 8 bases matching TRBD2. The CDR3 covers 17 residues. Germline V lookup: CDR1 SGHRS, CDR2 YFSETQ. Trimming at V came to 0 bases and at J to 4 bases, leaving 11 bases not matched to a gene. CDR3 in DNA: TGCGCCAGCAGCTTGGGGGTAGCGGGGCCAATCGGAGAGACCCAGTACTTC. It is translated as CASSLGVAGPIGETQYF.

The chain has TRBV19 and TRBJ1-4; D not resolved. The V end lost 3 bases, the J end lost 3 bases, and 8 bases lay between the germline ends. There are 14 residues in the CDR3. Germline V CDR1 and CDR2: LNHDA, SQIVND (reference sequence). The CDR3 protein is CASSIWQANEKLFF. The CDR3 nucleotides are TGTGCCAGTAGTATCTGGCAGGCTAATGAAAAACTGTTTTTT. Full variable domain (rest looked up from reference TRBV19 and TRBJ1-4): DGGITQSPKYLFRKEGQNVTLSCEQNLNHDAMYWYRQDPGQGLRLIYYSQIVNDFQKGDIAEGYSVSREKKESFPLTVTSAQKNPTAFYLCASSIWQANEKLFFGSGTQLSVL.

In its sample, this clone was seen once. CDR3: CASSNGQGVLNSPLHF. The CDR3 DNA reads TGTGCCAGCAGTAACGGACAGGGAGTATTGAATTCACCCCTCCACTTT. The chain combines TRBV6-2 or TRBV6-3 with TRBJ1-6; 8 bases are shared with TRBD1. The ends lost 5 bases at V and 7 bases at J; junction bases unmatched: 10. From germline, CDR1 is MNHEY and CDR2 SVGEGT. The CDR3 sequence is 16 residues long.

The V call is TRBV15, the J call TRBJ2-1, with 16 bases lining up with TRBD2. Germline V CDR1 and CDR2: LNHNV, YYDKDF (reference sequence). V dropped 4 bases and J dropped 4; count of bases not matched to a gene: 4. The CDR3 contains 17 residues. CDR3 in amino acids: CATSTGTSGRGYNEQFF. As DNA, the CDR3 is TGTGCCACCAGCACCGGGACTAGCGGGAGGGGTTACAATGAGCAGTTCTTC.

The gene calls are TRBV25-1 and TRBJ1-2; 8 nucleotides agree with TRBD1. Germline V lookup: CDR1 MGHDK, CDR2 SYGVNS. CDR3 length equals 14 residues. Unmatched junction bases numbered 8, after V lost 3 bases and J lost 8 bases. DNA of the CDR3: TGTGCCAGCAGTGAGGGGACAGGCTTAGAAGGCTACACCTTC. It is translated as CASSEGTGLEGYTF.

The chain recombines TRBV7-9 with TRBJ2-2; no definite D call. The CDR3 spans 14 residues. Trimming cost V 3 bases and J 1 base, with 6 bases left between them. CDR1 is SEHNR, CDR2 FQNEAQ, per germline (reference sequence). The CDR3 spells CASSFRQNTGELFF. In DNA, the CDR3 is TGTGCCAGCAGCTTTAGACAGAACACCGGGGAGCTGTTTTTT.

The chain uses TRBV6-5 and TRBJ1-2; the match to TRBD1 covers 7 bases. Germline CDR1 MNHEY, CDR2 SVGAGI. The ends lost 6 bases at V and 2 bases at J; junction bases unmatched: 6. The CDR3 runs 14 residues. CDR3 sequence reads: CASSTQTGNYGYTF. DNA for the CDR3: TGTGCCAGCAGCACTCAGACAGGGAACTATGGCTACACCTTC.

This chain uses TRBV30 with TRBJ1-1; 8 nucleotides match TRBD1. V trimming: 3 bases; J trimming: 2 bases; junction bases outside the gene matches: 5. Germline loops: CDR1 GTSNPN, CDR2 SVGIG (reference sequence). This CDR3 is 14 amino acids long. The CDR3 region is CAWSLQGANTEAFF. CDR3 bases: TGTGCCTGGAGCCTCCAGGGGGCTAACACTGAAGCTTTCTTT.

This clone showed up just once. The gene calls are TRBV9 and TRBJ1-2; no clear D gene. The germline gives CDR1 SGDLS, CDR2 YYNGEE. V lost 0 bases to trimming and J lost 6 bases, with 12 bases between them. This CDR3 region has 14 residues. CDR3 coding DNA: TGTGCCAGCAGCGTAGGAGGCGAGTACGATGGCTACACCTTC. Protein: CASSVGGEYDGYTF.

In this sample, this clone turned up once. The chain carries TRBV11-1 and TRBJ2-1; D possibly corresponds to TRBD2 (5 bases). Trimming stripped 2 bases from V and 1 base from J, with 9 bases between. The CDR3 is made up of 15 amino acids. CDR1 is SGHAT, CDR2 FQDESV, per germline (reference sequence). CDR3 amino acids: CASSLYRGSYNEQFF. In DNA form, the CDR3 reads TGTGCCAGCAGCTTATATCGGGGATCCTACAATGAGCAGTTCTTC.

CDR3 nucleotide sequence: TGCGCCAGCAGCCTCTCGGGAGGCAGGGAGCAGCCCCAGCATTTT. It encodes CASSLSGGREQPQHF. V is TRBV5-1 and J is TRBJ1-5; TRBD1 is a possible D gene (5 bases). V shed 4 bases and J shed 7 bases, with 18 bases lying between them. The CDR3 runs 15 residues. Germline CDR1 SGHRS, CDR2 YFSETQ.

About this clone: One end of the junction is discordant with germline, which a read error may explain. V gene TRBV7-7 combines with J gene TRBJ1-4, with 11 positions matching TRBD1. CDR3 size: 15 residues. Germline V gene sequence: CDR1 SSHAT, CDR2 FNYEAQ (reference sequence). The CDR3 is CASSKGPGQGGKLFF. Written as DNA, the CDR3 is TGTGCTAGCAGCAAGGGCCCGGGACAGGGGGGAAAACTGTTTTTT.

The sample holds a few counts of this clone. V is TRBV5-5 and J is TRBJ1-3; D unclear. The CDR3 totals 14 residues. Germline CDR1 is SGHKS and CDR2 is YYEKEE (reference sequence). V lost 2 bases to trimming and J lost 3 bases, with 9 bases between them. The CDR3 region is CASSLLLDGNTIYF. CDR3 coding DNA: TGTGCCAGCAGCTTACTTCTCGATGGAAACACCATATATTTT.

V gene TRBV6-1 combines with J gene TRBJ1-5; 7 bases agree with TRBD1. Germline CDR1 and CDR2: MNHNS and SASEGT. The CDR3 consists of 16 residues. The V segment lost 0 bases and the J segment 4 bases; nucleotides outside the gene matches: 6. CDR3 amino acids: CASSEAKGARNQPQHF. CDR3 sequence (DNA): TGTGCCAGCAGTGAAGCTAAGGGGGCGAGGAATCAGCCCCAGCATTTT.

This clone was counted between two and nine times. The chain has TRBV15 and TRBJ2-2; TRBD2 might be the D (6 bases). Germline V lookup: CDR1 LNHNV, CDR2 YYDKDF (reference sequence). The length of the CDR3 is 14 residues. V shed 8 bases and J shed 2 bases, with 12 bases lying between them. CDR3 protein: CATLGGVNTGELFF. The CDR3 nucleotides are TGTGCCACCCTGGGGGGAGTTAACACCGGGGAGCTGTTTTTT.

This clone was recorded once. J is TRBJ1-2 and V is TRBV5-1; 9 bases match TRBD1. With V trimmed by 4 bases and J by 8 bases, 15 bases remained unmatched. Germline CDR1 is SGHRS and CDR2 is YFSETQ. There are 16 residues in the CDR3. CDR3 protein: CASSGGWGQGLEGYTF. Written as DNA, the CDR3 is TGCGCCAGCAGCGGCGGTTGGGGACAGGGCTTAGAGGGCTACACCTTC.

This sequence joins TRBV6-5 and TRBJ1-2; a possible D gene is TRBD1 (6 bases). V lost 4 bases and J lost 3, with 9 bases in between. CDR3 size: 13 residues. The V gene's germline CDR1 is MNHEY and CDR2 SVGAGI. CDR3: CASSWGGDYGYTF. The CDR3, as DNA: TGTGCCAGCAGTTGGGGGGGCGACTATGGCTACACCTTC.

This chain uses TRBV25-1 with TRBJ1-1; D may be TRBD1 (5 bases). Trimming took 6 bases from V and 5 from J, leaving 13 bases between them. The CDR3 consists of 13 residues. Germline V gene lookup returns CDR1 MGHDK and CDR2 SYGVNS. The CDR3 DNA is TGTGCCAGCAGCCCAGGGTTTTGGACTGAAGCTTTCTTT. It is translated as CASSPGFWTEAFF.

Written as DNA, the CDR3 is TGTGCCAGCATCCCTGGAACAGGGCCAAACACTGAAGCTTTCTTT. Its protein is CASIPGTGPNTEAFF. This rearrangement joins TRBV7-9 to TRBJ1-1; a possible D gene is TRBD1 (6 bases). With 7 bases removed from V and 2 bases from J, the gap between germline ends came to 17 bases. The CDR3 has 15 amino acids. Germline assignment: CDR1 SEHNR and CDR2 FQNEAQ (reference sequence). Looking up the rest from reference TRBV7-9 and TRBJ1-1 gives the full variable domain: DTGVSQNPRHKITKRGQNVTFRCDPISEHNRLYWYRQTLGQGPEFLTYFQNEAQLEKSRLLSDRFSAERPKGSFSTLEIQRTEQGDSAMYLCASIPGTGPNTEAFFGQGTRLTVV.

This chain uses TRBV5-6 with TRBJ1-5, with D hard to call. Germline V gene lookup returns CDR1 SGHDT and CDR2 YYEEEE. This CDR3 comprises 15 residues. V was cut by 0 bases and J by 0 bases, with 7 bases left in between. As DNA, the CDR3 is TGTGCCAGCAGCTTGGGACAATTTAGCAATCAGCCCCAGCATTTT. As protein: CASSLGQFSNQPQHF.

The chain couples TRBV9 to TRBJ1-5; D is unclear. This CDR3 comprises 13 residues. Germline CDR1 reads SGDLS; CDR2 reads YYNGEE. The ends were cut back, 0 bases at V and 6 bases at J, with 7 bases in the middle. The CDR3: CASSVAGSQPQHF. The CDR3 bases are TGTGCCAGCAGCGTAGCTGGGAGTCAGCCCCAGCATTTT.

This clone has only a few counts. This chain links TRBV27 with TRBJ1-6; D remains unclear. Trimming removed 4 bases from V and 0 bases from J, with 7 bases in between. This CDR3 contains 15 residues. The germline V gene has CDR1 MNHEY and CDR2 SMNVEV (reference sequence). The CDR3 loop is CASSSLSSYNSPLHF. CDR3 nucleotides: TGTGCCAGCAGTTCCCTTAGCTCCTATAATTCACCCCTCCACTTT.

This clone was found once. V and J are TRBV6-1 and TRBJ1-2; maybe TRBD1 (6 bases). The V gene lost 2 bases and the J gene lost 4 bases, with 11 bases spanning the gap. The CDR3 consists of 14 residues. Germline assignment: CDR1 MNHNS and CDR2 SASEGT. The CDR3 reads CASSERPGVYGYTF. Written as DNA, the CDR3 is TGTGCCAGCAGTGAACGCCCAGGGGTCTATGGCTACACCTTC.